This T cell receptor (beta chain) was found in a study of blood T cell repertoires in COVID-19. Study information: Sites across the United States, Italy and Spain contributed samples from acute and convalescent COVID-19. The analysed material was cDNA or gDNA that came from T cells, B-cell-depleted T cells, or PBMCs.

The germline V gene has CDR1 SGHTA and CDR2 FQGNSA. The CDR3 runs 18 residues. V lost 5 bases to trimming and J lost 7 bases; unmatched junction nucleotides: 17. The repertoire was sequenced with immunoSEQ multiplex PCR; TCRdb's copy has only in-frame clones and lacks some. The sample lists roughly 130,000 clones, 84% seen once, with around 13% in the top ten. This clonotype originated in a woman aged 30 to 39 who had recovered from COVID-19. The sequenced sample was peripheral blood. V usage is TRBV7-2 and J usage is TRBJ1-4, with TRBD1 matching 9 bases. The CDR3: CASSHPLPGQGTGEKLFF. CDR3 bases: TGTGCCAGCAGCCACCCTCTCCCCGGACAGGGGACTGGTGAAAAACTGTTTTTT.